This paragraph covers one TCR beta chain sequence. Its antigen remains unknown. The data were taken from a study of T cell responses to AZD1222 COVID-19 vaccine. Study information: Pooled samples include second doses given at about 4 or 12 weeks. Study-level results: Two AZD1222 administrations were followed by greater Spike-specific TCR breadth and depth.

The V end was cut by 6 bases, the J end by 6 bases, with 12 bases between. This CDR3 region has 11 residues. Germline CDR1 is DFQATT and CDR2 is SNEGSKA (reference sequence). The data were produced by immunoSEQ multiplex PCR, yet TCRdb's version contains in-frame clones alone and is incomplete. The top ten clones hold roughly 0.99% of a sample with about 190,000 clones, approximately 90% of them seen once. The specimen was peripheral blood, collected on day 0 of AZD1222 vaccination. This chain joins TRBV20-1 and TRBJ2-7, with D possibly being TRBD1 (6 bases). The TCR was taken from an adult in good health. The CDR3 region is CSAIRGSEQYF. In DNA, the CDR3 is TGCAGTGCCATCAGGGGATCCGAGCAGTACTTC.